Each of the 25 T cell receptor beta chains below was sequenced from the same sample in a study of shared clonotypes between healthy human individuals. This table comes from immunoSEQ multiplex PCR, and its TCRdb copy is limited to in-frame clones, with some not included. The sample holds about 490,000 clones, 70% to 85% seen once. Sequencing input: PBMCs. Receptor source: a woman between 40 and 55 years old in good health. Some clones in this sample may be carry-over from other donors' samples.

This clone was observed once. V and J are TRBV18 and TRBJ1-4; 8 bases are shared with TRBD1. The CDR3 contains 15 residues. Per the germline V gene, CDR1 is KGHSH and CDR2 is LQKENI. The junction had 10 bases not matched to a gene; V was cut back by 6 bases and J by 7 bases. The CDR3 loop reads CASSPRQGAGEKLFF. Written as DNA, the CDR3 is TGTGCCAGCTCGCCGCGCCAGGGGGCTGGTGAAAAACTGTTTTTT.

This clone has a single count. V usage is TRBV28 and J usage is TRBJ2-4; the D gene is possibly TRBD2 (5 bases). Germline CDR1 reads MDHEN; CDR2 reads SYDVKM. The CDR3 covers 15 residues. The V end was cut by 6 bases, the J end by 5 bases, with 17 bases between. CDR3 protein: CASSSPGRRENIQYF. CDR3 nucleotide sequence: TGTGCCAGCAGCTCCCCGGGAAGAAGGGAAAACATTCAGTACTTC.

The chain has TRBV28 and TRBJ2-1, with 8 bases identical to TRBD1. The CDR3 loop spans 17 amino acids. From germline, CDR1 is MDHEN and CDR2 SYDVKM. The J segment lost 0 bases and the V segment lost 5 bases, leaving 9 bases of the junction unmatched. The CDR3 region is CASSKMTGVSSYNEQFF. The CDR3 coding sequence is TGTGCCAGCAGTAAAATGACAGGGGTAAGCTCCTACAATGAGCAGTTCTTC.

The chain employs TRBV5-4 and TRBJ2-5; D not resolved. Trimming took off 0 bases at V and 5 bases at J, with 5 bases between the two ends. This CDR3 spans 12 amino acids. In germline, CDR1 is SGHNT, CDR2 YYREEE (reference sequence). CDR3 in DNA: TGTGCCAGCAGCTTGGGCACCGAGACCCAGTACTTC. As protein: CASSLGTETQYF.

This clone was recorded only once. The chain carries TRBV5-6 and TRBJ2-6, with a tentative D call TRBD1 (6 bases). The CDR3 is 15 amino acids. Deletions cut 3 bases from V and 2 bases from J, with 9 bases between. Germline V gene sequence: CDR1 SGHDT, CDR2 YYEEEE. This CDR3 is CASSWTVAGANVLTF. The CDR3 region has the DNA TGTGCCAGCAGCTGGACAGTGGCTGGGGCCAACGTCCTGACTTTC.

This chain connects TRBV5-1 to TRBJ2-1; TRBD1 agrees at 10 bases. This CDR3 comprises 15 residues. V was pared by 2 bases and J by 3 bases, with 2 bases of the junction left unmatched. Germline V gene data show CDR1 as SGHRS and CDR2 as YFSETQ. CDR3 nucleotides: TGCGCCAGCAGCTTCGGGGACAGGGGCTACAATGAGCAGTTCTTC. This translates into CASSFGDRGYNEQFF.

This clone was observed a few times. The sample has other DNA sequences that encode this CDR3 too. The chain carries TRBV28 and TRBJ1-3; TRBD1 is a possible D gene (5 bases). The CDR3 loop spans 14 amino acids. Germline CDR1 MDHEN, CDR2 SYDVKM. The V end was cut by 3 bases, the J end by 4 bases, with 10 bases between. This CDR3 is CASSFGGGGNTIYF. The CDR3 coding sequence is TGTGCCAGCAGTTTCGGGGGTGGAGGAAACACCATATATTTT.

The chain links TRBV29-1 to TRBJ2-3, with 7 bases aligning to TRBD1. The CDR3 length is 14 residues. Trimming removed 5 bases from V and 2 bases from J; junction bases left unmatched: 7. The germline gives CDR1 SQVTM, CDR2 ANQGSEA. DNA of the CDR3: TGCAGCGTTAACCAGGGGGTTTTCACAGATACGCAGTATTTT. Its protein is CSVNQGVFTDTQYF.

CDR3 sequence (DNA): TGCGCCAGCAGCTTGGCCGGTATAGGCGGGTCTAGCACAGATACGCAGTATTTT. Translating it yields CASSLAGIGGSSTDTQYF. J is TRBJ2-3 and V is TRBV5-1; a weak D match, TRBD2 (5 bases). The CDR3 loop spans 18 amino acids. Per germline, CDR1 SGHRS and CDR2 YFSETQ. The V end lost 0 bases, the J end lost 0 bases, and 17 bases lay between the germline ends.

The rearrangement joins TRBV6-1 to TRBJ2-7; TRBD1 matches at 9 bases. With 6 bases clipped from V and 0 bases from J, the junction kept 6 bases outside the gene matches. The CDR3 totals 15 residues. Germline CDR1 is MNHNS and CDR2 is SASEGT. The DNA for the CDR3 is TGTGCCAGCAGGGGGGGACAGGGATACTCCTACGAGCAGTACTTC. Its translation: CASRGGQGYSYEQYF.

Only one count was recorded for this clone. The same CDR3 also results from other DNA sequences found in this sample. The V call is TRBV5-1, the J call TRBJ2-2; D uncertain. This CDR3 is built from 15 residues. In germline, CDR1 is SGHRS, CDR2 YFSETQ. V gave up 0 bases and J gave up 0 bases, with 6 bases separating them. CDR3 bases: TGCGCCAGCAGCTTGGGGCAGACGAACACCGGGGAGCTGTTTTTT. It specifies CASSLGQTNTGELFF.

A remark on this clone: The sample carries other DNA sequences with the same CDR3. The chain is built from TRBV19 and TRBJ1-1; tentatively, D is TRBD1 (5 bases). The V gene's germline CDR1 is LNHDA and CDR2 SQIVND (reference sequence). Between the trimmed V and J ends, which lost 6 bases and 4 bases, there was a span of 12 bases. The CDR3 covers 13 residues. The CDR3 spells CASSQGRGTEAFF. Here the CDR3 DNA reads TGTGCCAGTAGCCAGGGTAGGGGCACTGAAGCTTTCTTT.

This clone was seen repeatedly, ten times or more. The sample holds other DNA sequences that translate to the same CDR3. This chain uses TRBV6-4 with TRBJ2-3; 11 bases are shared with TRBD2. This CDR3 is built from 14 residues. The ends lost 9 bases at V and 3 bases at J; junction bases unmatched: 5. Germline loops: CDR1 MRHNA, CDR2 SNTAGT. In nucleotides, the CDR3 is TGTGCCAGTTCACTAGCGGGAGAAACAGATACGCAGTATTTT. Its protein is CASSLAGETDTQYF.

The chain is built from TRBV10-2 and TRBJ2-3, with unresolved D. CDR3 size: 16 residues. Germline V gene lookup returns CDR1 WSHSY and CDR2 SAAADI. The V gene lost 0 bases and the J gene lost 1 base, with 11 bases spanning the gap. In DNA, the CDR3 is TGCGCCAGCAGTGAGTCATTCCAGGCCGGCACAGATACGCAGTATTTT. As protein: CASSESFQAGTDTQYF.

V usage is TRBV5-5 and J usage is TRBJ1-1; 11 bases line up with TRBD1. In germline, CDR1 is SGHKS, CDR2 YYEKEE (reference sequence). CDR3 length equals 16 residues. J lost 4 bases, V lost 4 bases, and 9 bases had no gene match. The CDR3 protein is CASSPRTGGLVTEAFF. DNA of the CDR3: TGTGCCAGCAGCCCCAGGACAGGGGGCCTGGTCACTGAAGCTTTCTTT.

The chain carries TRBV28 and TRBJ1-4, with D uncertain. Germline V gene sequence: CDR1 MDHEN, CDR2 SYDVKM. The CDR3 loop spans 16 amino acids. Trimming took 4 bases from V and 0 from J, leaving 12 bases between them. CDR3 loop: CASSSPARATNEKLFF. CDR3 coding DNA: TGTGCCAGCAGTTCCCCTGCACGGGCAACTAATGAAAAACTGTTTTTT.

Here the CDR3 DNA reads TGTGCCAGCAGCTTAGAGGGTTCACCAAATCAGCCCCAGCATTTT. Its protein product is CASSLEGSPNQPQHF. This chain links TRBV7-2 with TRBJ1-5, with no clear D. CDR3 length: 15 residues. Germline loops: CDR1 SGHTA, CDR2 FQGNSA. Trimming took 1 base from V and 4 from J, leaving 11 bases between them.

This clone was seen only once. This sequence joins TRBV29-1 and TRBJ2-1, with a tentative D call TRBD2 (5 bases). The CDR3 totals 14 residues. The ends were cut back, 4 bases at V and 3 bases at J, with 13 bases in the middle. Germline loops: CDR1 SQVTM, CDR2 ANQGSEA. For the CDR3, the DNA is TGCAGCGTTGGTGGGAGAGGGAACTACAATGAGCAGTTCTTC. It codes for CSVGGRGNYNEQFF.

The V call is TRBV11-2, the J call TRBJ1-1; tentative D call: TRBD1 (5 bases). Per germline, CDR1 SGHAT and CDR2 FQNNGV. Trimming took 3 bases from V and 4 from J, leaving 9 bases between them. CDR3 length equals 13 residues. This CDR3 is CASSLGRGTEAFF. The CDR3 DNA follows: TGTGCCAGCAGCTTGGGGAGGGGCACTGAAGCTTTCTTT. Full variable domain (missing parts from reference TRBV11-2 and TRBJ1-1): EAGVAQSPRYKIIEKRQSVAFWCNPISGHATLYWYQQILGQGPKLLIQFQNNGVVDDSQLPKDRFSAERLKGVDSTLKIQPAKLEDSAVYLCASSLGRGTEAFFGQGTRLTVV.

The CDR3 nucleotides read TGCGCCAGCAGCTCGGACGGGAACTACGAGCAGTACTTC. This sequence encodes CASSSDGNYEQYF. The rearrangement joins TRBV5-1 to TRBJ2-7, with D possibly matching TRBD2 (5 bases). Germline-derived CDR1 and CDR2 are SGHRS and YFSETQ. With 3 bases removed from V and 3 bases from J, the gap between germline ends came to 10 bases. CDR3 length: 13 amino acids.

This chain connects TRBV4-3 to TRBJ2-7; 10 positions match TRBD1. V was clipped by 1 base and J by 1 base; unmatched bases: 10. Germline lookup yields CDR1 LGHNA and CDR2 YSLEER. CDR3 size: 18 residues. The CDR3 spells CASSQGLPGTGVSYEQYF. CDR3 sequence (DNA): TGCGCCAGCAGCCAAGGACTCCCCGGGACAGGGGTTTCCTACGAGCAGTACTTC.

The chain carries TRBV15 and TRBJ2-7, with TRBD1 matching 9 bases. V trimming: 0 bases; J trimming: 4 bases; junction bases outside the gene matches: 7. The V gene's germline CDR1 is LNHNV and CDR2 YYDKDF (reference sequence). The CDR3 is 16 residues long. CDR3 in amino acids: CATSRDFAGTGYEQYF. For the CDR3, the DNA is TGTGCCACCAGCAGAGATTTTGCTGGGACAGGGTACGAGCAGTACTTC. Complete variable domain (other parts from reference TRBV15 and TRBJ2-7): DAMVIQNPRYQVTQFGKPVTLSCSQTLNHNVMYWYQQKSSQAPKLLFHYYDKDFNNEADTPDNFQSRRPNTSFCFLDIRSPGLGDTAMYLCATSRDFAGTGYEQYFGPGTRLTVT.

V and J are TRBV19 and TRBJ2-5, with no clear D. Trimming took off 3 bases at V and 2 bases at J, with 10 bases between the two ends. Per the germline V gene, CDR1 is LNHDA and CDR2 is SQIVND (reference sequence). This CDR3 is built from 14 residues. CDR3 amino acids: CASSIENRQETQYF. Here the CDR3 DNA reads TGTGCCAGTAGTATTGAGAACAGACAAGAGACCCAGTACTTC.

The chain links TRBV18 to TRBJ1-2; D uncertain. The CDR3 runs 13 residues. The germline V gene encodes CDR1 KGHSH and CDR2 LQKENI. Trimming removed 3 bases at V and 4 bases at J, with 9 bases between. The chain's CDR3 is CASSPDRAYGYTF. The CDR3 nucleotides are TGTGCCAGCTCACCCGACCGAGCCTATGGCTACACCTTC.

This clone was detected once. J is TRBJ2-1 and V is TRBV5-1, with 7 bases matching TRBD1. CDR3 length: 15 amino acids. In germline, CDR1 is SGHRS, CDR2 YFSETQ. V gave up 0 bases and J gave up 4 bases; unmatched junction bases: 4. The CDR3 protein is CASSLERGLYNEQFF. The CDR3 nucleotides are TGCGCCAGCAGCTTGGAAAGGGGGCTTTACAATGAGCAGTTCTTC.